This is a list of T cell receptor beta chains from one sample in a study of shared clonotypes between healthy human individuals. Assay: immunoSEQ multiplex PCR; the TCRdb copy retains only in-frame clones and omits some. The data hold about 1 million clones, with around 74% observed a single time. The source material was memory CD4+ T cells sorted from blood. These receptors came from a man younger than 35 in good health. The CDR3 runs from the conserved cysteine through the conserved F or W. A D gene is named only where the DNA matches it firmly.

-,TRBJ1-1,TRBV28,CASDRQSNTEAFF
-,TRBJ1-1,TRBV11-2,CASSLDGSMFEAFF
-,TRBJ1-3,TRBV5-1,CASTPGAGSGNTIYF
-,TRBJ1-3,TRBV18,CASSPSQANSGNTIYF
-,TRBJ1-2,TRBV2,CASSRFTGYTF
-,TRBJ1-1,TRBV7-8,CASRYATGPENTEAFF
-,TRBJ2-5,TRBV5-4,CASSLGGGETQYF
-,TRBJ2-2,TRBV6-1,CASSAQGNTGELFF
-,TRBJ2-7,TRBV2,CASSQGRGKTYEQYF
TRBD1,TRBJ2-1,TRBV2,CASSRQGSYNEQFF
TRBD1,TRBJ1-1,TRBV5-4,CASSRTGVGMNTEAFF
TRBD1,TRBJ2-7,TRBV4-3,CASSLGQGAEYEQYF
-,TRBJ2-7,TRBV10-3,CAIGSPGSYEQYF
-,TRBJ1-6,TRBV7-2,CASSASGSKNSPLHF
TRBD1,TRBJ1-2,TRBV28,CASSKGGTVFLAGYGYTF
TRBD1,TRBJ2-7,TRBV5-4,CASSLGGQRSYEQYF
-,TRBJ1-1,TRBV30,CAWSNGGNTEAFF
TRBD1,TRBJ2-7,TRBV6-6,CASSLLDRAGEQYF
-,TRBJ2-7,TRBV5-1,CASRGTASSYEQYF
-,TRBJ2-1,TRBV12-5,CASLAFKFF
-,TRBJ2-2,TRBV9,CASTSGEGWTGELFF
TRBD2,TRBJ2-6,TRBV5-3,CARSLADSRGTTGANVLTF
-,TRBJ1-4,TRBV30,CAWSPPGLINEKLFF
TRBD1,TRBJ2-7,TRBV25-1,CASSSTGARYEQYF
-,TRBJ2-5,TRBV19,CASSIGGSYQETQYF